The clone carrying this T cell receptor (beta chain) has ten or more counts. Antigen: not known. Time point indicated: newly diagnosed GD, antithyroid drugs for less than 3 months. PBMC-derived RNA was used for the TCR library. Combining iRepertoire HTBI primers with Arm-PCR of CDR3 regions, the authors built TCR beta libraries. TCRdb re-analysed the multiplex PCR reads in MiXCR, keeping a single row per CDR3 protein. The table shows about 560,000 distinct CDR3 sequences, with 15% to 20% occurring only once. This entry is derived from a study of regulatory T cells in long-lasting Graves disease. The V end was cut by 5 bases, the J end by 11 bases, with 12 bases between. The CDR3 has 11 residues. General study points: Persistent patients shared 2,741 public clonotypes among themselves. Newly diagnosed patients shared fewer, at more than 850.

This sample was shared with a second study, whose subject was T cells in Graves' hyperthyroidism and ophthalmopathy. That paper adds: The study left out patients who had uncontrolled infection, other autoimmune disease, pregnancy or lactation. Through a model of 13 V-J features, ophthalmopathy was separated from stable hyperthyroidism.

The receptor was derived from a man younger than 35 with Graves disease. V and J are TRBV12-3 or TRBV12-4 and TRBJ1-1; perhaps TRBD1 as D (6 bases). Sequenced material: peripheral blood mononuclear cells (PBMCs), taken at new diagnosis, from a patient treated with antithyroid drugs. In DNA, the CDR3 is TGTGCCAGCAGTCCCGGACAGTCGGCTTTCTTT. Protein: CASSPGQSAFF.